This TCR beta chain was recorded in a study of shared clonotypes between healthy human individuals. As for the study in general: Per donor, CD8 memory used one plate, CD8 naive used two, CD4 memory used three and CD4 naive used three.

With 1 base removed from V and 6 bases from J, the gap between germline ends came to 14 bases. This CDR3 has 15 residues. Germline V lookup: CDR1 SGHTA, CDR2 FQGNSA. The method was immunoSEQ multiplex PCR; TCRdb's version includes in-frame clones alone and lacks a portion of them. The table records 950,000 to 1,100,000 clones, about 80% of them present only once. Specimen: memory CD4+ T cells from PBMCs. Subset given: CD45RA-negative fraction. This clonotype was sampled from a man aged 18 to 30 in good health. Some clones in this sample may be carry-over from other donors' samples. The chain combines TRBV7-2 with TRBJ2-3; the D call may be TRBD1 or TRBD2 (6 bases each). CDR3 bases: TGTGCCAGCAGCTTAGGACTCACAGGGAGGGATACGCAGTATTTT. Its translation: CASSLGLTGRDTQYF.